This T cell receptor beta chain appears in the sequencing data of a study of T-cell reconstitution after alpha-beta-depleted transplantation in children. This clonotype was seen repeatedly, ten times or more. Unique molecular identifiers were used in preparing the TCRbeta library. TCRdb independently ran MiXCR on the PCR reads; one entry per CDR3 protein. This table has about 610,000 distinct CDR3 sequences, about 10% appearing once. Germline assignment: CDR1 SGHRS and CDR2 YFSETQ. The length of the CDR3 is 15 residues. Trimming removed 2 bases from V and 4 bases from J, with 15 bases in between. This TCR derives from a human donor who donated a stem cell graft to a child with acute myeloid leukemia. The source was PBMCs from the stem cell graft donor, collected from the stem cell graft. This chain uses TRBV5-1 with TRBJ1-1; D is ambiguous. The DNA for the CDR3 is TGCGCCAGCAGCTTTATCGCAGGTGCGGGCACTGAAGCTTTCTTT. Residues: CASSFIAGAGTEAFF.